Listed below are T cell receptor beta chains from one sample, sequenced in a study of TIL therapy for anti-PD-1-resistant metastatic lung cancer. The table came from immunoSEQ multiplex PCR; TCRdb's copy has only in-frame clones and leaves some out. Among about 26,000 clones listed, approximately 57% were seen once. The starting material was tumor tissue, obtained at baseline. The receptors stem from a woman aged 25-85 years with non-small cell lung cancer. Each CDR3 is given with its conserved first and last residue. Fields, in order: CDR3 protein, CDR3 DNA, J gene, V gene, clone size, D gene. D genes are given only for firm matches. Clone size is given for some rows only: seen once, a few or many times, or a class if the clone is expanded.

CDR3: CASSYSSARDYEQYF; DNA: TGTGCCAGCAGTTACTCGAGTGCCAGGGACTACGAGCAGTACTTC; J: TRBJ2-7; V: TRBV6-5; size: -; D: -
CDR3: CASSPGRATGELFF; DNA: TGTGCCAGCAGCCCCGGGAGAGCCACCGGGGAGCTGTTTTTT; J: TRBJ2-2; V: TRBV7-9; size: few; D: -
CDR3: CASSQLVGQPQHF; DNA: TGCGCCAGCAGCCAATTAGTAGGTCAGCCCCAGCATTTT; J: TRBJ1-5; V: TRBV4-1; size: -; D: -
CDR3: CASSLVGELAGAKNIQYF; DNA: TGCGCCAGCAGCTTGGTAGGGGAACTAGCTGGAGCCAAAAACATTCAGTACTTC; J: TRBJ2-4; V: TRBV5-1; size: -; D: -
CDR3: CASGDSYEQYF; DNA: TGTGCCAGTGGGGACTCCTACGAGCAGTACTTC; J: TRBJ2-7; V: TRBV6-1; size: -; D: -
CDR3: CASSYGLTNEKLFF; DNA: TGTGCCAGTAGTTACGGACTAACTAATGAAAAACTGTTTTTT; J: TRBJ1-4; V: TRBV19; size: -; D: -
CDR3: CASSGQGEDTF; DNA: TGTGCCAGCAGTGGGCAGGGTGAAGACACCTTC; J: TRBJ1-2; V: TRBV2; size: few; D: -
CDR3: CASRPLTDGRATGELFF; DNA: TGTGCCAGTAGGCCCCTCACTGACGGGAGGGCCACCGGGGAGCTGTTTTTT; J: TRBJ2-2; V: TRBV19; size: -; D: TRBD2
CDR3: CASSQGGARTGPSEQYF; DNA: TGCGCCAGCAGCCAGGGGGGTGCGAGGACAGGGCCCTCCGAGCAGTACTTC; J: TRBJ2-7; V: TRBV4-1; size: -; D: TRBD1
CDR3: CASSPQSPTGEETQYF; DNA: TGTGCCAGCAGCCCCCAATCCCCGACAGGGGAAGAGACCCAGTACTTC; J: TRBJ2-5; V: TRBV11-3; size: -; D: TRBD1
CDR3: CASSFGPNTGELFF; DNA: TGCGCCAGCAGCTTCGGCCCGAACACCGGGGAGCTGTTTTTT; J: TRBJ2-2; V: TRBV5-1; size: few; D: -
CDR3: CASSIPPAYNEQFF; DNA: TGTGCCAGCAGTATACCCCCTGCGTACAATGAGCAGTTCTTC; J: TRBJ2-1; V: TRBV6-6; size: -; D: -
CDR3: CASSRMLQETQYF; DNA: TGCGCCAGCAGCCGTATGCTCCAAGAGACCCAGTACTTC; J: TRBJ2-5; V: TRBV4-1; size: -; D: -
CDR3: CASSIGGAYNQPQHF; DNA: TGTGCCAGTAGTATAGGCGGTGCTTACAATCAGCCCCAGCATTTT; J: TRBJ1-5; V: TRBV19; size: -; D: -
CDR3: CASSIANTIYF; DNA: TGTGCCAGTAGTATCGCAAACACCATATATTTT; J: TRBJ1-3; V: TRBV19; size: -; D: -
CDR3: CASSLTLPGELFF; DNA: TGTGCCAGCAGCTTGACCCTCCCCGGGGAGCTGTTTTTT; J: TRBJ2-2; V: TRBV5-6; size: once; D: -
CDR3: CASSPGSKGTYEQYF; DNA: TGTGCCAGCTCACCCGGTTCCAAGGGGACCTACGAGCAGTACTTC; J: TRBJ2-7; V: TRBV18; size: -; D: -
CDR3: CASSLPTSGSVGELFF; DNA: TGTGCCAGCAGCTTGCCGACTAGCGGGAGTGTCGGGGAGCTGTTTTTT; J: TRBJ2-2; V: TRBV5-4; size: few; D: TRBD2
CDR3: CASSIKVVGTTDTQYF; DNA: TGTGCCAGCAGCATTAAGGTAGTCGGGACCACAGATACGCAGTATTTT; J: TRBJ2-3; V: TRBV7-9; size: -; D: -
CDR3: CASRTGAYEQYF; DNA: TGTGCCAGCAGAACGGGAGCCTACGAGCAGTACTTC; J: TRBJ2-7; V: TRBV6-5; size: -; D: -
CDR3: CASSLNEGTYNEQFF; DNA: TGTGCCAGCAGCTTGAACGAGGGCACCTACAATGAGCAGTTCTTC; J: TRBJ2-1; V: TRBV5-4; size: -; D: -
CDR3: CASSSPHGLSGNTIYF; DNA: TGTGCCAGCAGCTCCCCTCACGGGCTATCGGGAAACACCATATATTTT; J: TRBJ1-3; V: TRBV7-6; size: once; D: -
CDR3: CAISDGTGKNTGELFF; DNA: TGTGCCATCAGTGACGGGACAGGGAAGAACACCGGGGAGCTGTTTTTT; J: TRBJ2-2; V: TRBV10-3; size: few; D: TRBD1
CDR3: CAWKDTEAFF; DNA: TGTGCCTGGAAGGACACTGAAGCTTTCTTT; J: TRBJ1-1; V: TRBV30; size: few; D: -
CDR3: CASSNARGTEAFF; DNA: TGTGCCAGCAGCAACGCCCGGGGCACTGAAGCTTTCTTT; J: TRBJ1-1; V: TRBV5-6; size: -; D: -